A selection of T cell receptor beta chains follows, all from one sample in a study of T cell repertoires in cytomegalovirus infection. What these receptors recognize is not known. TCRdb fed the reads into MiXCR, producing one record per CDR3 protein. Here the sample spans tens of thousands of distinct CDR3 sequences, around 20% being singletons. The specimen was CD8+ T cells from cultured PBMCs, collected from culture after CMV antigen stimulation. The receptors shown here come from a human donor in good health (CMV status not recorded). Some clones in this sample may be carry-over from other donors' samples. Both conserved end residues are trimmed from each CDR3. A D gene is named only where the DNA matches it firmly. Expanded clones are given a class, and other clones once, few, many or no size at all.

D	J	size	V	length	CDR3
NA	TRBJ1-1	NA	TRBV7-2	11	ASSLRAYTEAF
NA	TRBJ2-7	NA	TRBV7-2	12	ASSLADDYYEQY
NA	TRBJ2-7	few	TRBV27	13	ASSLYSGSTYEQY
TRBD1	TRBJ1-2	few	TRBV6-2/TRBV6-3	13	ASSYATGGFYGYT
NA	TRBJ2-1	once	TRBV18	11	ASSPAGVEWQF
NA	TRBJ2-7	many	TRBV5-1	13	ASRNYIGGHDEQY
NA	TRBJ1-1	few	TRBV7-2	12	ASSLIGTNTEAF
NA	TRBJ2-5	NA	TRBV7-9	12	ASSSEGARETQY
NA	TRBJ1-1	few	TRBV7-9	11	ASSLSSGSIAF
NA	TRBJ1-1	few	TRBV7-9	12	ASSPDGANTEAF
TRBD2	TRBJ2-7	NA	TRBV29-1	12	SVELAGSSYEQY
NA	TRBJ2-7	NA	TRBV6-2/TRBV6-3	13	ASTPWGEGSNEQY
NA	TRBJ1-1	few	TRBV20-1	12	SARDRFRNTEAF
NA	TRBJ2-7	NA	TRBV7-6	11	ASSLQRSYEQY
TRBD2	TRBJ2-1	NA	TRBV6-2/TRBV6-3	14	ASILAGGISYNEQF
TRBD2	TRBJ2-6	NA	TRBV27	17	ASSLYGLAINSGANGLT
NA	TRBJ1-5	few	TRBV20-1	10	SARGLGQPQH
NA	TRBJ2-7	few	TRBV12-3/TRBV12-4	9	ASTDSYEQY
NA	TRBJ1-2	NA	TRBV27	12	ASTRAGGQAGYT
NA	TRBJ2-7	NA	TRBV4-3	14	ASRQFFGGSSYEQY
TRBD2	TRBJ2-1	few	TRBV4-3	18	ASSQEGLAGGGGPHNEQF
NA	TRBJ2-1	NA	TRBV4-1	10	ASSQGGNEQF
NA	TRBJ1-3	few	TRBV7-6	13	ASSPGTSSGNTIY
NA	TRBJ2-4	few	TRBV7-9	13	ASSPRDLAKNIQY
NA	TRBJ2-1	few	TRBV19	13	ASSIGPSPYNEQF
NA	TRBJ2-2	many	TRBV7-6	11	ASSFRGTGELF